This T cell receptor (beta chain) was captured in a study of blood T cell repertoires in COVID-19. For the study at large: The United States, Italy and Spain were the sources of the acute and convalescent COVID-19 samples.

The CDR3 spans 15 residues. Germline V gives CDR1 SGHVS, CDR2 FNYEAQ. Trimming at V came to 5 bases and at J to 6 bases, leaving 10 bases not matched to a gene. This table comes from immunoSEQ multiplex PCR, and its TCRdb copy is limited to in-frame clones, with some not included. The sample carries approximately 140,000 clones, 84% recorded once. Participants classified as exposed had met a COVID-19 case within 2 weeks before study entry. The source material was PBMCs or T cells enriched from blood (not recorded which). V is TRBV7-6 and J is TRBJ1-5, with 7 bases that match TRBD1. This TCR was sampled from a woman aged 50 to 60 who had been exposed to COVID-19. The CDR3 loop reads CASSATGTLLQPQHF. The CDR3 DNA is TGTGCCAGCAGCGCGACAGGGACATTACTTCAGCCCCAGCATTTT.